A selection of T cell receptor beta chains follows, all from one sample in a study of blood T cell repertoires in COVID-19. This table comes from immunoSEQ multiplex PCR, and its TCRdb copy is limited to in-frame clones, with some not included. The table includes over 100,000 clones, around 81% detected once. Material: peripheral blood. The receptors here all came from an older woman with active or convalescent COVID-19. The CDR3 runs from the conserved cysteine through the conserved F or W. Expanded clones get a size class; other rows say once, few or many, or leave the size out.

CDR3 length: 12; clone size: .; V gene: TRBV30; J gene: TRBJ2-5; CDR3 protein: CACTGGGKTQYF
CDR3 length: 15; clone size: .; V gene: TRBV11-2; J gene: TRBJ1-2; CDR3 protein: CASSSPGQGWDGYTF
CDR3 length: 16; clone size: .; V gene: TRBV5-6; J gene: TRBJ2-1; CDR3 protein: CASSSGTSVRYNEQFF
CDR3 length: 14; clone size: .; V gene: TRBV20-1; J gene: TRBJ1-6; CDR3 protein: CSAIETGAASPLHF
CDR3 length: 21; clone size: .; V gene: TRBV4-1; J gene: TRBJ2-1; CDR3 protein: CASSQYTSDRGNRQTGNEQFF
CDR3 length: 13; clone size: .; V gene: TRBV11-1; J gene: TRBJ2-3; CDR3 protein: CASSRRGTDTQYF
CDR3 length: 18; clone size: .; V gene: TRBV7-2; J gene: TRBJ2-6; CDR3 protein: CASSFRDRGISGANVLTF
CDR3 length: 16; clone size: .; V gene: TRBV19; J gene: TRBJ2-2; CDR3 protein: CASSMGDRGLVGELFF
CDR3 length: 14; clone size: .; V gene: TRBV15; J gene: TRBJ1-6; CDR3 protein: CATSRGGDGSPLHF
CDR3 length: 14; clone size: .; V gene: TRBV2; J gene: TRBJ1-5; CDR3 protein: CASSRTASNQPQHF
CDR3 length: 19; clone size: once; V gene: TRBV15; J gene: TRBJ1-1; CDR3 protein: CATSREQGRLNPGYTEAFF
CDR3 length: 18; clone size: .; V gene: TRBV5-1; J gene: TRBJ1-1; CDR3 protein: CASSPAGGRRGRDTEAFF
CDR3 length: 13; clone size: .; V gene: TRBV28; J gene: TRBJ2-3; CDR3 protein: CASTVAGTDTQYF
CDR3 length: 14; clone size: few; V gene: TRBV28; J gene: TRBJ1-4; CDR3 protein: CASSSGSRGEKLFF
CDR3 length: 14; clone size: .; V gene: TRBV2; J gene: TRBJ1-2; CDR3 protein: CASRRGQGAYGYTF
CDR3 length: 15; clone size: .; V gene: TRBV19; J gene: TRBJ1-5; CDR3 protein: CASSIVGGYEEPQHF
CDR3 length: 16; clone size: .; V gene: TRBV25-1; J gene: TRBJ2-1; CDR3 protein: CASSGRGAGSYNEQFF
CDR3 length: 16; clone size: .; V gene: TRBV11-3; J gene: TRBJ2-2; CDR3 protein: CASSFGQGASSGELFF
CDR3 length: 15; clone size: once; V gene: TRBV5-5; J gene: TRBJ2-1; CDR3 protein: CASSPGAGAYNEQFF
CDR3 length: 15; clone size: .; V gene: TRBV6-2/TRBV6-3; J gene: TRBJ1-2; CDR3 protein: CASSLPGQVNYGYTF